Below are 21 T cell receptor beta chains sequenced from a single sample in a study of shared clonotypes between healthy human individuals. The assay was immunoSEQ multiplex PCR, and TCRdb's table has in-frame clones only and misses some. The sample contains 2.3 million or so clones, just over 90% of which appear only once. The sequenced sample was naive CD4+ T cells from PBMCs. Subset here: CD45RA+ positively selected. All receptors come from a man aged 18 to 30 in good health. Some clones in this sample may be carry-over from other donors' samples.

The chain joins TRBV6-1 to TRBJ1-2; the match to TRBD1 covers 7 bases. This CDR3 contains 14 residues. In germline, CDR1 is MNHNS, CDR2 SASEGT. V gave up 2 bases and J gave up 3 bases; unmatched junction bases: 3. The CDR3 region is CASSELGGDYGYTF. For the CDR3, the DNA is TGTGCCAGCAGTGAATTAGGGGGCGACTATGGCTACACCTTC.

This chain links TRBV18 with TRBJ2-7, with D perhaps TRBD2 (6 bases). This CDR3 is 15 amino acids long. Trimming took 3 bases from V and 4 from J, leaving 16 bases between them. Per the germline V gene, CDR1 is KGHSH and CDR2 is LQKENI. The DNA of the CDR3 is TGTGCCAGCTCACCGGTCGGGAGCGCAGAGTACGAGCAGTACTTC. Translated: CASSPVGSAEYEQYF. Variable domain in full (rest from reference TRBV18 and TRBJ2-7): NAGVMQNPRHLVRRRGQEARLRCSPMKGHSHVYWYRQLPEEGLKFMVYLQKENIIDESGMPKERFSAEFPKEGPSILRIQQVVRGDSAAYFCASSPVGSAEYEQYFGPGTRLTVT.

The chain joins TRBV7-2 to TRBJ1-3, with D maybe TRBD1 (6 bases). Between the trimmed V and J ends, which lost 3 bases and 3 bases, there was a span of 15 bases. The CDR3 covers 16 residues. From germline, CDR1 is SGHTA and CDR2 FQGNSA. The CDR3 nucleotides read TGTGCCAGCAGCTTTACCCCTGGACAGTTTGGAAACACCATATATTTT. This translates into CASSFTPGQFGNTIYF.

The CDR3 is CASSPINREETQYF. CDR3 coding DNA: TGTGCCAGCTCACCGATCAACAGAGAAGAGACCCAGTACTTC. V gene TRBV18 combines with J gene TRBJ2-5, with D hard to call. The V and J ends lost 3 bases and 3 bases respectively, with 11 bases between them. CDR3 length: 14 amino acids. Germline CDR1 is KGHSH and CDR2 is LQKENI.

This chain uses TRBV6-5 with TRBJ1-2, with D possibly matching TRBD1 (5 bases). The CDR3 is 15 residues long. The V end lost 3 bases, the J end lost 2 bases, and 13 bases lay between the germline ends. Per germline, CDR1 MNHEY and CDR2 SVGAGI. The chain's CDR3 is CASSYLRDGNYGYTF. In DNA form, the CDR3 reads TGTGCCAGCAGTTATCTTCGGGACGGAAACTATGGCTACACCTTC.

V and J are TRBV5-5 and TRBJ2-5, with 7 bases aligning to TRBD1. Germline loops: CDR1 SGHKS, CDR2 YYEKEE (reference sequence). Unmatched junction bases numbered 5, after V lost 4 bases and J lost 2 bases. The CDR3 extends over 14 amino acids. The CDR3 region is CASSMTGTQETQYF. Here the CDR3 DNA reads TGTGCCAGCAGCATGACAGGGACACAAGAGACCCAGTACTTC.

The chain has TRBV4-1 and TRBJ2-5, with 9 bases that match TRBD2. From germline, CDR1 is MGHRA and CDR2 YSYEKL. The ends lost 0 bases at V and 2 bases at J; junction bases unmatched: 16. The CDR3 has 20 amino acids. CDR3 amino acids: CASSQDLAGYSGRGQETQYF. The DNA of the CDR3 is TGCGCCAGCAGCCAAGATCTCGCCGGTTATAGCGGGAGAGGGCAAGAGACCCAGTACTTC.

The chain combines TRBV5-5 with TRBJ1-2; perhaps TRBD1 as D (5 bases). Trimming took 4 bases from V and 9 from J, leaving 13 bases between them. Germline CDR1 reads SGHKS; CDR2 reads YYEKEE (reference sequence). The CDR3 contains 12 residues. The CDR3: CASSLLGARYTF. CDR3 sequence (DNA): TGTGCCAGCAGCCTTTTAGGGGCTCGCTACACCTTC.

The chain carries TRBV11-2 and TRBJ1-2, with D tentatively TRBD1 (5 bases). The germline V gene has CDR1 SGHAT and CDR2 FQNNGV. Trimming pared 4 bases from V and 7 bases from J, leaving 13 bases between. This CDR3 contains 13 residues. CDR3: CASSWGRNSGYTF. CDR3 nucleotides: TGTGCCAGCAGCTGGGGACGGAATTCTGGCTACACCTTC.

The rearrangement uses TRBV7-2 and TRBJ2-7, with 11 bases that match TRBD2. Germline-derived CDR1 and CDR2 are SGHTA and FQGNSA. The trim removed 0 bases at V and 7 bases at J, leaving 8 bases unmatched. The CDR3 is 16 amino acids. Here the CDR3 DNA reads TGTGCCAGCAGCTTAGCCGGACTAGCGGGTCCTGGTGAGCAGTACTTC. Translated: CASSLAGLAGPGEQYF. Full variable domain (missing parts from reference TRBV7-2 and TRBJ2-7): GAGVSQSPSNKVTEKGKDVELRCDPISGHTALYWYRQSLGQGLEFLIYFQGNSAPDKSGLPSDRFSAERTGGSVSTLTIQRTQQEDSAVYLCASSLAGLAGPGEQYFGPGTRLTVT.

The V and J genes are TRBV5-8 and TRBJ1-5, with 10 bases aligning to TRBD1. The CDR3 runs 15 residues. Germline CDR1 is SGHTS and CDR2 is YDEGEE. The J segment lost 6 bases and the V segment lost 5 bases, leaving 8 bases of the junction unmatched. The CDR3 region is CASREDRDRGQPQHF. Written as DNA, the CDR3 is TGTGCCAGCAGAGAAGACCGGGACAGGGGTCAGCCCCAGCATTTT.

This clone was picked up one time. This sequence joins TRBV19 and TRBJ2-2, with 13 nucleotides matching TRBD2. CDR3 length: 15 residues. The germline CDR1 and CDR2 sequences are LNHDA and SQIVND (reference sequence). V trimming: 5 bases; J trimming: 6 bases; junction bases outside the gene matches: 3. The CDR3 DNA reads TGTGCCAGTAGTTGGGGACTAGCGGGGCCCGGGGAGCTGTTTTTT. Protein product: CASSWGLAGPGELFF.

The chain couples TRBV27 to TRBJ1-6, with 7 bases matching TRBD1. This CDR3 has 14 amino acids. J was trimmed by 7 bases and V by 5 bases; bases with no gene match: 5. Germline V lookup: CDR1 MNHEY, CDR2 SMNVEV (reference sequence). The CDR3 DNA follows: TGTGCCAGCAGTGCGGACAGGAGAAATTCACCCCTCCACTTT. It translates to CASSADRRNSPLHF.

The chain employs TRBV13 and TRBJ1-1; D is undetermined. CDR1 and CDR2 from the germline V gene are PRHDT and FYEKMQ (reference sequence). Trimming stripped 5 bases from V and 6 bases from J, with 10 bases between. The CDR3 totals 12 residues. CDR3 bases: TGTGCCAGCAGCGCCCCACCGTCTGAAGCTTTCTTT. Its translation: CASSAPPSEAFF.

The chain recombines TRBV5-1 with TRBJ2-3, with D possibly TRBD2 on 6 matching bases. This CDR3 comprises 12 residues. With 3 bases removed from V and 4 bases from J, the gap between germline ends came to 6 bases. Germline assignment: CDR1 SGHRS and CDR2 YFSETQ. CDR3 region: CASSWGADTQYF. In DNA form, the CDR3 reads TGCGCCAGCAGCTGGGGGGCAGATACGCAGTATTTT.

This clone was recorded once. The chain recombines TRBV6-1 with TRBJ2-2; tentatively, D is TRBD2 (6 bases). The CDR3 extends over 15 amino acids. Per the germline V gene, CDR1 is MNHNS and CDR2 is SASEGT. Trimming took 4 bases from V and 11 from J, leaving 20 bases between them. The chain's CDR3 is CASSASLTRDSELFF. The CDR3 nucleotides read TGTGCCAGCAGTGCTTCACTCACCCGGGACTCCGAGCTGTTTTTT.

The rearrangement joins TRBV5-8 to TRBJ2-7; D remains ambiguous. CDR1 SGHTS and CDR2 YDEGEE come from the germline V gene. The CDR3 consists of 15 residues. The V end was cut by 2 bases, the J end by 2 bases, with 14 bases between. CDR3 amino acids: CASSLGTTLTYEQYF. Written as DNA, the CDR3 is TGTGCCAGCAGCTTAGGAACAACCCTCACCTACGAGCAGTACTTC. Drawing the rest from reference TRBV5-8 and TRBJ2-7, the complete variable domain is EAGVTQSPTHLIKTRGQQATLRCSPISGHTSVYWYQQALGLGLQFLLWYDEGEERNRGNFPPRFSGRQFPNYSSELNVNALELEDSALYLCASSLGTTLTYEQYFGPGTRLTVT.

V and J are TRBV27 and TRBJ1-5; no definite D call. V lost 4 bases, J lost 3 bases, and 10 bases lay in between. Germline CDR1 reads MNHEY; CDR2 reads SMNVEV (reference sequence). This CDR3 has 14 amino acids. For the CDR3, the DNA is TGTGCCAGCAGTTCTTTACAGTCCAATCAGCCCCAGCATTTT. Protein product: CASSSLQSNQPQHF.

The V and J genes are TRBV5-1 and TRBJ2-7; D remains ambiguous. Trimming pared 0 bases from V and 2 bases from J, leaving 9 bases between. Per germline, CDR1 SGHRS and CDR2 YFSETQ. The CDR3 is made up of 14 amino acids. The CDR3 DNA follows: TGCGCCAGCAGCTTGGAGAGAGGAGCCTACGAGCAGTACTTC. Protein: CASSLERGAYEQYF.

The chain uses TRBV28 and TRBJ2-7, with 7 bases fitting TRBD2. CDR1 MDHEN and CDR2 SYDVKM come from the germline V gene. V dropped 7 bases and J dropped 1; count of bases not matched to a gene: 16. This CDR3 has 17 residues. The CDR3 DNA follows: TGTGCCAGCACCCCGGGGGGTGGCAGGGTATGGTCCTACGAGCAGTACTTC. The encoded protein is CASTPGGGRVWSYEQYF.

This chain joins TRBV10-1 and TRBJ2-6; D is perhaps TRBD2 (5 bases). The CDR3 is 17 amino acids. V was pared by 5 bases and J by 5 bases, with 19 bases between. The germline V gene has CDR1 WNHNN and CDR2 SYGVQD (reference sequence). The CDR3 sequence is CASSTRSAQSRANVLTF. The CDR3 DNA follows: TGCGCCAGCAGTACCCGTAGCGCACAAAGTCGGGCCAACGTCCTGACTTTC.